Below, 22 T cell receptor beta chains from the same sample are listed, as sequenced in a study of blood T cells in healthy people across ages. A J-beta primer mix and a sample-barcoded 5' primer were used in a second PCR of about 7 to 12 cycles. TCRdb fed the 5' RACE reads into MiXCR, producing one record per CDR3 protein. In the table there are 750,000 or so distinct CDR3 sequences, around a quarter of which are singletons. The data also belong to a second study, concerning T cells of mothers and their children.

Sequencing used blood. The receptor source for this set is a boy younger than 18 in good health.

The J gene is TRBJ1-5, the V gene TRBV5-1; the D is unclear. The CDR3 sequence is 15 residues long. V was shortened by 5 bases and J by 3 bases, with 15 bases between the two germline ends. CDR1 is SGHRS and CDR2 is YFSETQ in the germline V gene. The CDR3, as DNA: TGCGCCAGCAGAATCGGCACGCAGATCAATCAGCCCCAGCATTTT. Its protein product is CASRIGTQINQPQHF.

This clonotype was picked up many times. V gene TRBV10-3 combines with J gene TRBJ2-7; 9 positions match TRBD2. Unmatched junction bases numbered 8, after V lost 7 bases and J lost 4 bases. The germline V gene has CDR1 ENHRY and CDR2 SYGVKD. CDR3 length equals 14 residues. CDR3 amino acids: CAITDSGRGYEQYF. CDR3 nucleotide sequence: TGTGCCATCACCGATAGCGGGAGAGGGTACGAGCAGTACTTC.

This rearrangement joins TRBV11-2 to TRBJ2-2; 9 bases map to TRBD1. Germline V gene sequence: CDR1 SGHAT, CDR2 FQNNGV. The trim removed 5 bases at V and 0 bases at J, leaving 4 bases unmatched. CDR3 length equals 16 residues. The CDR3 protein is CASSQGTGTNTGELFF. The CDR3 nucleotides are TGTGCCAGCAGCCAAGGGACAGGGACGAACACCGGGGAGCTGTTTTTT.

There are a few counts of this clonotype. The chain has TRBV10-3 and TRBJ1-1; D gene uncertain. CDR1 and CDR2 (germline): ENHRY, SYGVKD. V lost 2 bases, J lost 4 bases, and 14 bases lay in between. The CDR3 is 15 amino acids. The CDR3 sequence: CAISERVGPGTEAFF. The CDR3, as DNA: TGTGCCATCAGTGAGCGGGTTGGGCCGGGCACTGAAGCTTTCTTT.

This clonotype was seen only a few times. The V call is TRBV4-1, the J call TRBJ2-2; the D gene is possibly TRBD1 (5 bases). The germline CDR1 and CDR2 sequences are MGHRA and YSYEKL. V was pared by 0 bases and J by 3 bases, with 11 bases between. The CDR3 covers 16 residues. CDR3 amino acids: CASSQDRDSYTGELFF. The DNA of the CDR3 is TGCGCCAGCAGCCAAGACCGAGACAGCTACACCGGGGAGCTGTTTTTT.

This clonotype was found a few times. The chain uses TRBV20-1 and TRBJ2-3; 11 bases line up with TRBD2. The V gene's germline CDR1 is DFQATT and CDR2 SNEGSKA (reference sequence). V dropped 3 bases and J dropped 6; count of bases not matched to a gene: 8. The CDR3 length is 15 residues. CDR3: CSARTSGEVVDTQYF. In DNA form, the CDR3 reads TGCAGTGCTAGGACTAGCGGGGAGGTGGTCGATACGCAGTATTTT.

This chain joins TRBV2 and TRBJ1-6; D is possibly TRBD1 (6 bases). Germline lookup yields CDR1 SNHLY and CDR2 FYNNEI. The V end was cut by 6 bases, the J end by 10 bases, with 22 bases between. The CDR3 spans 16 residues. CDR3 sequence (DNA): TGTGCCAGCAGGACCGAACAGGGATTGGTTCTCTCACCCCTCCACTTT. This sequence encodes CASRTEQGLVLSPLHF.

The chain links TRBV6-2 or TRBV6-3 to TRBJ2-1; D not resolved. Germline V gene data show CDR1 as MNHEY and CDR2 as SVGEGT. V lost 6 bases and J lost 0, with 9 bases in between. The CDR3 is made up of 14 amino acids. DNA for the CDR3: TGTGCCAGCAGCTACCCGGGCTCCTACAATGAGCAGTTCTTC. It codes for CASSYPGSYNEQFF.

This clonotype was observed a few times. V gene TRBV29-1 combines with J gene TRBJ1-1, with a possible D match to TRBD1 (6 bases). CDR3 size: 16 residues. The germline V and J ends were trimmed by 1 base and 1 base, with 16 bases remaining between them. CDR1 is SQVTM and CDR2 is ANQGSEA in the germline V gene. The CDR3 loop reads CSVEVRLGHPNTEAFF. As DNA, the CDR3 is TGCAGCGTTGAAGTCAGGTTGGGACACCCGAACACTGAAGCTTTCTTT.

The chain recombines TRBV7-8 with TRBJ2-1; the match to TRBD1 covers 10 bases. After removal of 4 bases from V and 8 bases from J, the junction contained 8 bases not matched to a gene. The CDR3 totals 15 residues. In germline, CDR1 is SGHVS, CDR2 FQNEAQ. CDR3 in DNA: TGTGCCAGCAGCTCTCCGGGACAGGGGACCCATGAGCAGTTCTTC. Residues: CASSSPGQGTHEQFF. Combining the CDR3 with reference TRBV7-8 and TRBJ2-1 gives the whole variable domain GAGVSQSPRYKVAKRGQDVALRCDPISGHVSLFWYQQALGQGPEFLTYFQNEAQLDKSGLPSDRFFAERPEGSVSTLKIQRTQQEDSAVYLCASSSPGQGTHEQFFGPGTRLTVL.

This clonotype was detected only a few times. The chain is built from TRBV2 and TRBJ2-3; 7 bases map to TRBD1. There are 15 residues in the CDR3. The junction had 6 bases not matched to a gene; V was cut back by 6 bases and J by 0 bases. Germline values: CDR1 SNHLY, CDR2 FYNNEI. CDR3 DNA: TGTGCCAGCAGCCAGGACAGGACCAGCACAGATACGCAGTATTTT. Translated, it gives CASSQDRTSTDTQYF.

The chain recombines TRBV14 with TRBJ2-5; D is possibly TRBD2 (5 bases). The closer fit of TRBJ2-7 to the DNA end suggests the J call may be wrong. The CDR3 runs to 14 residues. CDR1 is SGHDN, CDR2 FVKESK, per germline. The CDR3 DNA reads as TGTGCCAGCAGCCCCGGACCCGGGACCTACGAGCAGTACTTC. Encoded protein: CASSPGPGTYEQYF.

This clonotype turned up a few times. The J gene is TRBJ2-5, the V gene TRBV5-4; 11 nucleotides align to TRBD2. Trimming at V came to 3 bases and at J to 2 bases, leaving 3 bases not matched to a gene. The CDR3 sequence is 15 residues long. CDR1 is SGHNT and CDR2 is YYREEE in the germline V gene (reference sequence). CDR3 sequence: CASSSPSGGQETQYF. The CDR3 bases are TGTGCCAGCAGCTCCCCTAGCGGGGGGCAAGAGACCCAGTACTTC.

The chain couples TRBV12-5 to TRBJ1-4, with 7 bases that match TRBD1. Germline assignment: CDR1 LGHNT and CDR2 FRNRAP. There are 13 residues in the CDR3. V shed 5 bases, J shed 7 bases, and the junction held 4 bases outside the gene matches. CDR3: CASGPTGVEKLFF. The CDR3 region has the DNA TGTGCTAGTGGTCCCACAGGGGTTGAAAAACTGTTTTTT.

This clonotype was found a few times. The rearrangement joins TRBV7-2 to TRBJ2-5; tentative D call: TRBD1 (6 bases). V lost 3 bases, J lost 7 bases, and 15 bases lay in between. Germline V gene lookup returns CDR1 SGHTA and CDR2 FQGNSA. This CDR3 comprises 14 residues. The CDR3 region has the DNA TGTGCCAGCAGCTTTTGGACAGTGGAGACGACCCAGTACTTC. Protein product: CASSFWTVETTQYF. The whole variable domain, filled in from reference TRBV7-2 and TRBJ2-5, reads GAGVSQSPSNKVTEKGKDVELRCDPISGHTALYWYRQSLGQGLEFLIYFQGNSAPDKSGLPSDRFSAERTGGSVSTLTIQRTQQEDSAVYLCASSFWTVETTQYFGPGTRLLVL.

This chain connects TRBV20-1 to TRBJ2-1; D gene unclear. V was clipped by 3 bases and J by 8 bases, with 17 bases between them. This CDR3 has 14 residues. Per the germline V gene, CDR1 is DFQATT and CDR2 is SNEGSKA (reference sequence). The CDR3 loop reads CSASKVLRRDEQFF. DNA for the CDR3: TGCAGTGCTAGTAAGGTACTCCGCCGGGATGAGCAGTTCTTC.

As regards this clonotype: A read error may account for a junction end that differs from germline. The genes are TRBV7-8 and TRBJ2-2; weak D call: TRBD1 (5 bases). The CDR3 spans 13 residues. The germline CDR1 and CDR2 sequences are SGHVS and FQNEAQ. The CDR3 loop reads CASSFQGTEELFF. CDR3 bases: TGTGCCAGCAGCTTTCAGGGAACCGAGGAGCTGTTTTTT.

V and J are TRBV5-1 and TRBJ1-1; tentatively, D is TRBD1 (6 bases). There are 13 residues in the CDR3. Trimming removed 0 bases at V and 8 bases at J, with 11 bases between. Germline values: CDR1 SGHRS, CDR2 YFSETQ. CDR3 nucleotides: TGCGCCAGCAGCTTGGAACAGGGAAGGGAAGCTTTCTTT. This sequence encodes CASSLEQGREAFF. Based on the CDR3 plus reference TRBV5-1 and TRBJ1-1, the full variable domain is KAGVTQTPRYLIKTRGQQVTLSCSPISGHRSVSWYQQTPGQGLQFLFEYFSETQRNKGNFPGRFSGRQFSNSRSEMNVSTLELGDSALYLCASSLEQGREAFFGQGTRLTVV.

The V call is TRBV20-1, the J call TRBJ2-5; TRBD2 agrees at 8 bases. The J call is uncertain, as TRBJ2-1 better fits the DNA end. Germline loops: CDR1 DFQATT, CDR2 SNEGSKA (reference sequence). The CDR3 is made up of 17 amino acids. CDR3 region: CSASVPVAGGVNNEQFF. CDR3 DNA: TGCAGTGCTAGTGTCCCTGTGGCGGGAGGAGTGAACAATGAGCAGTTCTTC.

The chain employs TRBV29-1 and TRBJ2-5; D gene ambiguous. Germline assignment: CDR1 SQVTM and CDR2 ANQGSEA. V dropped 7 bases and J dropped 7 bases, with 25 bases sitting between them. The CDR3 runs 15 residues. CDR3 sequence: CSAQPQDTGVRTQYF. The DNA of the CDR3 is TGCAGCGCACAACCTCAAGACACCGGTGTGAGGACCCAGTACTTC.

This clonotype was found a few times. This rearrangement joins TRBV4-1 to TRBJ1-2; D is unclear. The CDR3 runs to 14 residues. Trimming pared 1 base from V and 1 base from J, leaving 7 bases between. Per the germline V gene, CDR1 is MGHRA and CDR2 is YSYEKL. The CDR3 DNA is TGCGCCAGCAGCCAAGTCGCGAGTAACTATGGCTACACCTTC. Translation: CASSQVASNYGYTF.

On this clonotype itself: An end of the junction differs from the germline gene, which may be a read error. The chain combines TRBV29-1 with TRBJ2-1, with D perhaps matching TRBD2 (6 bases). This CDR3 contains 13 residues. Germline V gene data show CDR1 as SQVTM and CDR2 as ANQGSEA. This CDR3 is CNVSGSSYNEQFF. The CDR3 bases are TGCAACGTTAGCGGAAGCTCCTACAATGAGCAGTTCTTC.